This T cell receptor (beta chain) was sequenced during a study of tumor and adjacent non-tumor tissue in lung cancer. RNA was extracted from bulk tissue without any cell sorting. Of note for this clonotype: The germline gene is not matched at one end of the junction; a read error may be the cause.

Three rounds of nested PCR, following a modified ARM-PCR protocol, produced the TCRbeta library. From the multiplex PCR reads, TCRdb called clonotypes with MiXCR, one entry per CDR3 protein. The sample has around 70,000 distinct CDR3 sequences, about 61% seen once. The CDR3 length is 18 residues. Looked up from germline, CDR1 is SGHDN and CDR2 is FVKESK. The TCR comes from a man aged 50 to 59 with non-small cell lung cancer. Sequenced material: lung tumor tissue. The chain couples TRBV14 to TRBJ2-2, with a possible D match to TRBD2 (6 bases). This chain's CDR3 is CANSQALGTGANTGELFF. CDR3 nucleotides: TGTGCCAACAGCCAAGCCCTGGGAACGGGAGCGAACACCGGGGAGCTGTTTTTT.